This T cell receptor beta chain stems from a study of vaccination and CD4 T cells after COVID-19. About the study: Control cultures were given a CEFX pool, an HIV-1 Nef pool, or no peptide.

Sequencing of cultured CD4+ T cell DNA used the Oncomine TCR Beta short-read assay. Genomic DNA was drawn out of CD4+ T cells grown in culture. MiXCR, run by TCRdb on the PCR reads, gives a single entry per CDR3 protein. The sample includes about 10,000 distinct CDR3 sequences, roughly 25% of them seen just once. On this clonotype: What it recognizes is unknown.

Notes on the study in general: Spike mono-reactivity was found in 304 of 307 vaccine-specific clones from convalescent patients.

CDR1 is LGHDT and CDR2 is YNNKEL in the germline V gene (reference sequence). CDR3 length: 14 amino acids. V shed 3 bases and J shed 3 bases, with 11 bases lying between them. Treatment of the sample: approximately 9-day PBMC culture with coronavirus spike peptide pools or control peptides (ViraFEST assay). Antigen-specific T cells were expanded with peptide pools by ViraFEST, and TCRs were then sequenced. V usage is TRBV3-1 and J usage is TRBJ2-5; D is possibly TRBD1 (6 bases). The origin of this receptor is a human donor who received a COVID-19 vaccine. The sequenced sample was CD4+ T cells from blood, cultured in vitro, obtained before SARS-CoV-2 vaccination. CDR3: CASSQGATKETQYF. The CDR3 bases are TGTGCCAGCAGCCAGGGGGCGACGAAAGAGACCCAGTACTTC.